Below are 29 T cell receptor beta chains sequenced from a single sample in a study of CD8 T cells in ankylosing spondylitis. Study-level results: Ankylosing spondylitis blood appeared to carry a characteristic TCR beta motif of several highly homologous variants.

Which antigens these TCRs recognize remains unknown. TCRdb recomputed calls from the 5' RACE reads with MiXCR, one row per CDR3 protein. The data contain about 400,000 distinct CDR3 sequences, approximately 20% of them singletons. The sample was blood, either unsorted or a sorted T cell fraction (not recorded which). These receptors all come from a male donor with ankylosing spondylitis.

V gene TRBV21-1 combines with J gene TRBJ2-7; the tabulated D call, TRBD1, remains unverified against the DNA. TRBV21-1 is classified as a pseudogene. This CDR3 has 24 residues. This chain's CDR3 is CASTKVVPGTNIFGGRSGSYEQYF. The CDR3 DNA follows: TGTGCCAGCACAAAGGTTGTCCCCGGGACAAATATTTTTGGCGGGAGGAGTGGCTCCTACGAGCAGTACTTC.

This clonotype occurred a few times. For the CDR3, the DNA is TGTGCCAGCAGCTTAGTTCGCACGTCAAACTATGGCTACACCTTC. Amino acid sequence: CASSLVRTSNYGYTF. V gene TRBV7-2 combines with J gene TRBJ1-2; D ambiguous. The CDR3 covers 15 residues. V gave up 1 base and J gave up 2 bases, with 11 bases separating them. The germline V gene has CDR1 SGHTA and CDR2 FQGNSA.

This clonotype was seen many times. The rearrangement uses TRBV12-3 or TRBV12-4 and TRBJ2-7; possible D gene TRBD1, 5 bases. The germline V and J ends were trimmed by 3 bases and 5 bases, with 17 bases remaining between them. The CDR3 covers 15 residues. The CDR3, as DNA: TGTGCCAGCAGTTTCCAGTCGGCAGGGAATCACGAGCAGTACTTC. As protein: CASSFQSAGNHEQYF.

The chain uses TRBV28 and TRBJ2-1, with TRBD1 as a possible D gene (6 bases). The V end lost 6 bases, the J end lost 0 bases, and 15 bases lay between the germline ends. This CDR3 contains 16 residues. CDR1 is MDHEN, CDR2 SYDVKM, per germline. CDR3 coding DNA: TGTGCCAGCAGCTCCCCCACAGGGAGCTCCTACAATGAGCAGTTCTTC. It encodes CASSSPTGSSYNEQFF.

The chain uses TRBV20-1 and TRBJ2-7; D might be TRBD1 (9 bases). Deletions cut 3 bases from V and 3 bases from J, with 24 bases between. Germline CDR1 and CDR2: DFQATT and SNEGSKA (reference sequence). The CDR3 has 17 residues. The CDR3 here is CSASNRGPGSGSYEQYF. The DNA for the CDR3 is TGCAGTGCTAGCAACAGGGGGCCCGGCAGCGGGAGCTACGAGCAGTACTTC.

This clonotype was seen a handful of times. CDR3 sequence reads: CASSTRQGANSPLHF. The CDR3 DNA is TGTGCCAGCAGTACACGACAGGGGGCTAATTCACCCCTCCACTTT. The chain carries TRBV12-3 or TRBV12-4 and TRBJ1-6, with 10 positions matching TRBD1. This CDR3 is 15 amino acids long. V dropped 5 bases and J dropped 6; count of bases not matched to a gene: 4.

In DNA form, the CDR3 reads TGTGCCAGAAACGCTAGACCACCGGGACAGCCATCTCTCGATGAAAAACTGTTTTTT. Its protein product is CARNARPPGQPSLDEKLFF. The rearrangement joins TRBV12-3 or TRBV12-4 to TRBJ1-4; 7 positions agree with TRBD1. V shed 9 bases and J 6 bases; nucleotides not matched to a gene: 25. This CDR3 contains 19 residues.

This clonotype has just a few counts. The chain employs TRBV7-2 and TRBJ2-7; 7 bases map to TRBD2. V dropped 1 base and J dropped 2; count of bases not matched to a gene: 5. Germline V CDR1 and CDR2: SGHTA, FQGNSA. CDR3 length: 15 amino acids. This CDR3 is CASSLVGRQAYEQYF. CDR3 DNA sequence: TGTGCCAGCAGCTTAGTCGGGAGGCAAGCCTACGAGCAGTACTTC.

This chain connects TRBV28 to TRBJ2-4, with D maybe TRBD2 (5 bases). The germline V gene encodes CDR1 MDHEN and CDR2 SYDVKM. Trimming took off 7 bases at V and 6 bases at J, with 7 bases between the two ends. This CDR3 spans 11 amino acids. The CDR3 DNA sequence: TGTGCCAGCACTCGGGGAAACATTCAGTACTTC. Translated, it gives CASTRGNIQYF.

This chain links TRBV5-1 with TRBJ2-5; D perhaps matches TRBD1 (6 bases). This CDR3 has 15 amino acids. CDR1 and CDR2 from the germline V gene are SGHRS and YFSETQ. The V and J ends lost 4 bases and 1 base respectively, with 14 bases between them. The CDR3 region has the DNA TGCGCCAGCAGCAGGATGACAGGCTCCCAAGAGACCCAGTACTTC. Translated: CASSRMTGSQETQYF.

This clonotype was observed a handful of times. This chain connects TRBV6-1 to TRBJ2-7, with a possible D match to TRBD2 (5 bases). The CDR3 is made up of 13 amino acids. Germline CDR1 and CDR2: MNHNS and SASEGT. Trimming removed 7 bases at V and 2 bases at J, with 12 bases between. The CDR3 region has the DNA TGTGCCAGCAACCTCACTAGTACCTACGAGCAGTACTTC. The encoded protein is CASNLTSTYEQYF.

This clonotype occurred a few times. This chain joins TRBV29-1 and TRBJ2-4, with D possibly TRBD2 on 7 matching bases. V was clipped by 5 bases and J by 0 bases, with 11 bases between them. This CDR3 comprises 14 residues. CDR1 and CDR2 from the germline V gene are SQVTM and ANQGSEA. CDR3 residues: CSVQGGGAKNIQYF. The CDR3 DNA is TGCAGCGTTCAAGGGGGGGGAGCCAAAAACATTCAGTACTTC.

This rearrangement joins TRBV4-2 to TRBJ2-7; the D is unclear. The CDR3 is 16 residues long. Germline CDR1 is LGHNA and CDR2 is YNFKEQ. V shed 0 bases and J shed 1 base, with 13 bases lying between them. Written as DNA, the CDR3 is TGTGCCAGCAGCCAAGATGAAGCTCCCGGGTCCTACGAGCAGTACTTC. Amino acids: CASSQDEAPGSYEQYF.

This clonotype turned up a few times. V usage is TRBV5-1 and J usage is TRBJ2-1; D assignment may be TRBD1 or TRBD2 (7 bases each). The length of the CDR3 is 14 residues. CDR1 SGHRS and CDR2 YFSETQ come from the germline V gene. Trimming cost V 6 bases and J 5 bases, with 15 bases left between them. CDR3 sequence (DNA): TGCGCCAGCAACAGGGGCGGGGGAAACAATGAGCAGTTCTTC. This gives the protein CASNRGGGNNEQFF. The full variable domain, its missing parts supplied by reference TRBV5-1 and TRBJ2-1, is KAGVTQTPRYLIKTRGQQVTLSCSPISGHRSVSWYQQTPGQGLQFLFEYFSETQRNKGNFPGRFSGRQFSNSRSEMNVSTLELGDSALYLCASNRGGGNNEQFFGPGTRLTVL.

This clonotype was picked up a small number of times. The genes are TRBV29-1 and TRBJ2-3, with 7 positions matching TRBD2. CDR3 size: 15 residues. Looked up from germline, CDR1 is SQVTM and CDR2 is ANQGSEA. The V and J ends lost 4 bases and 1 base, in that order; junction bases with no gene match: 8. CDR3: CSVGGRARGTDTQYF. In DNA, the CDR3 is TGCAGCGTTGGTGGGAGGGCCCGAGGCACAGATACGCAGTATTTT.

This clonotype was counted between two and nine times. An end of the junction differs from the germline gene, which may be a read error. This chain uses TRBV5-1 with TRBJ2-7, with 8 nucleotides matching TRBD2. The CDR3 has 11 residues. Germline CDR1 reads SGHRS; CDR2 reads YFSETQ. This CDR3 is CASSLGPGLEF. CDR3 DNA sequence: TGCGCCAGCAGCTTGGGGCCGGGACTAGAGTTC.

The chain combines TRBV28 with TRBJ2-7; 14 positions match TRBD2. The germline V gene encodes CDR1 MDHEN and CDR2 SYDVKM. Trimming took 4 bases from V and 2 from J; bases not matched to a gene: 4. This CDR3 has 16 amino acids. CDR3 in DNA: TGTGCCAGCAGTTCCCGACTAGCGGGAGGGCCCTACGAGCAGTACTTC. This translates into CASSSRLAGGPYEQYF.

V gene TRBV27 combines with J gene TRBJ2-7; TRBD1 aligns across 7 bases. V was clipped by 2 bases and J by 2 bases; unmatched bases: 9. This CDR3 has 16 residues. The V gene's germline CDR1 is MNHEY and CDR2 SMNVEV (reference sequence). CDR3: CASSLPRDSRTYEQYF. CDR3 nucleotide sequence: TGTGCCAGCAGTTTACCAAGGGACAGCCGAACCTACGAGCAGTACTTC.

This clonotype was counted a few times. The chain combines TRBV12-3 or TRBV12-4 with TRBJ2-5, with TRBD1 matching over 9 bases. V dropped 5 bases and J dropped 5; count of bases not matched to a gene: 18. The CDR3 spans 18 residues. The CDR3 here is CASSLFGPGQGRWETQYF. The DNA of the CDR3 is TGTGCCAGCAGTCTATTCGGGCCGGGACAGGGTCGTTGGGAGACCCAGTACTTC.

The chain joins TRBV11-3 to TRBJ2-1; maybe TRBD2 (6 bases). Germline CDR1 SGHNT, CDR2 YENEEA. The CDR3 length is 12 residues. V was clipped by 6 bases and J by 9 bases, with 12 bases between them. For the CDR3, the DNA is TGTGCCAGCAGAATAGGGCGGGGTGAGCAGTTCTTC. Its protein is CASRIGRGEQFF.

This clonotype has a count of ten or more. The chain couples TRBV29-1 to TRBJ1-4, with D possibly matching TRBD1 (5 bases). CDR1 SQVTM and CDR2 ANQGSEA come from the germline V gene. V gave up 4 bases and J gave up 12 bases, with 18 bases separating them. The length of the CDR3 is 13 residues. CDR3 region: CSVVSGASGELFF. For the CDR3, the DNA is TGCAGCGTTGTTTCCGGGGCGAGTGGGGAACTGTTTTTT. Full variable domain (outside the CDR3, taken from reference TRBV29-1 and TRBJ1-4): SAVISQKPSRDICQRGTSLTIQCQVDSQVTMMFWYRQQPGQSLTLIATANQGSEATYESGFVIDKFPISRPNLTFSTLTVSNMSPEDSSIYLCSVVSGASGELFFGSGTQLSVL.

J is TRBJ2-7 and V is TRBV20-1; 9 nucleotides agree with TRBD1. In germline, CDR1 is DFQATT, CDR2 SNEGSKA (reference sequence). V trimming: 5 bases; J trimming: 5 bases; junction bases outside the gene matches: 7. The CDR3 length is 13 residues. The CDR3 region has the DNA TGCAGTGCTGGTCCGGGACAGGGACACGAGCAGTACTTC. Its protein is CSAGPGQGHEQYF.

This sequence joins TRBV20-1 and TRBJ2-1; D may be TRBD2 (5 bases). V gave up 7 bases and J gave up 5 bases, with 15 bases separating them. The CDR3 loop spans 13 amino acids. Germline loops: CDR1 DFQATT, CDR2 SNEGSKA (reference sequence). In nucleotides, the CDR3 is TGCAGTGGGGTCGAGGGCCAAAACAATGAGCAGTTCTTC. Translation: CSGVEGQNNEQFF.

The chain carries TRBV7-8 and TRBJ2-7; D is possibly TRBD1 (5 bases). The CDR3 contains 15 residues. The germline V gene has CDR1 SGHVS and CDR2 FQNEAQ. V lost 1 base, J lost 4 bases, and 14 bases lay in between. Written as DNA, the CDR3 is TGTGCCAGCAGCTTAGTCCCAGGGAACCCATACGAGCAGTACTTC. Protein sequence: CASSLVPGNPYEQYF.

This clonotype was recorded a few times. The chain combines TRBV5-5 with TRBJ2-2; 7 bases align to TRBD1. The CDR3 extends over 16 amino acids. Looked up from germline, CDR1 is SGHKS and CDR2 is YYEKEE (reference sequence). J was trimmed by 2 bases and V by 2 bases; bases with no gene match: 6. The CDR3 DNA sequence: TGTGCCAGCAGCTTAACGACAGGGCAAAACACCGGGGAGCTGTTTTTT. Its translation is CASSLTTGQNTGELFF.

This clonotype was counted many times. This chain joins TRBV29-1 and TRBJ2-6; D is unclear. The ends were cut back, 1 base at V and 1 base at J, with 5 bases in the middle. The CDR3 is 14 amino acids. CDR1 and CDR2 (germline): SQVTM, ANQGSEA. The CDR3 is CSVEAPSGANVLTF. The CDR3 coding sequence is TGCAGCGTTGAAGCTCCTTCTGGGGCCAACGTCCTGACTTTC. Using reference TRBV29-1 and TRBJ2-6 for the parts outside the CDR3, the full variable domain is SAVISQKPSRDICQRGTSLTIQCQVDSQVTMMFWYRQQPGQSLTLIATANQGSEATYESGFVIDKFPISRPNLTFSTLTVSNMSPEDSSIYLCSVEAPSGANVLTFGAGSRLTVL.

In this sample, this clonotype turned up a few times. The CDR3 sequence: CAWSPRSYNEQFF. CDR3 nucleotides: TGTGCCTGGAGTCCTCGGTCCTACAATGAGCAGTTCTTC. The chain links TRBV30 to TRBJ2-1; D gene ambiguous. V shed 2 bases and J shed 1 base, with 6 bases lying between them. The length of the CDR3 is 13 residues. Germline loops: CDR1 GTSNPN, CDR2 SVGIG (reference sequence).

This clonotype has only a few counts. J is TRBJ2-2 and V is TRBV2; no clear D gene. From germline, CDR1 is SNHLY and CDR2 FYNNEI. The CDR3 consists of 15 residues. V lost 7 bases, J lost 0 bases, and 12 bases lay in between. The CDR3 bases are TGTGCCAGCACCTACAGAGCTCCGAACACCGGGGAGCTGTTTTTT. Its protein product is CASTYRAPNTGELFF.

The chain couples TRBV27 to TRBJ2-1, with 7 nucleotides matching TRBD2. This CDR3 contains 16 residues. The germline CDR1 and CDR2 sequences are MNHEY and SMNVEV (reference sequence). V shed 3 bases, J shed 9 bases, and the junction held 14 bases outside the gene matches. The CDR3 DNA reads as TGTGCCAGCAGTTTCGGGGCGAGGACTAGTTGGGGTGAGCAGTTCTTC. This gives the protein CASSFGARTSWGEQFF.